The rows below give T cell receptor beta chains drawn from one sample of a study of post-analysis software for immune sequencing data. TCRdb re-called the PCR reads through MiXCR, storing one row per CDR3 protein. Here the sample spans 700,000 to 800,000 distinct CDR3 sequences, roughly 29% being singletons. Sequenced sample: blood. These TCRs come from a girl between 10 and 17 years old with multiple sclerosis. Both conserved end residues are part of each CDR3.

>TRBV7-2
CASRSGTGHNEQFF
>TRBV3-1
CASSQVTNTGELFF
>TRBV29-1
CSVSAGQETQYF
>TRBV28
CASSSSAGSMVNEQFF
>TRBV6-6
CASKESGNYEQYF
>TRBV20-1
CSARLSGGNSPLHF
>TRBV7-2
CASSSAGSGAETQYF
>TRBV28
CASSAVGRSSYEQYF
>TRBV10-3
CAISGQLAGNNEQFF
>TRBV9
CASSVRASPNNEQFF
>TRBV4-1
CASSPTGTRHSYNEQYF
>TRBV29-1
CSVHRSQETQYF
>TRBV6-6
CASNSLLGTYNEQFF
>TRBV20-1
CSAPEGAHGYTF
>TRBV7-2
CASSLEGVATEAFF
>TRBV20-1
CSARGGTSGISYNEQFF
>TRBV25-1
CASSEFGASVPGELFF
>TRBV29-1
CSVAVTSGNTGELFF
>TRBV20-1
CSARETGTYEQYF
>TRBV5-1
CASHPPGNTGELFF
>TRBV7-9
CASSSRYTGREQFF
>TRBV20-1
CSARGGRGMNTEAFF
>TRBV5-1
CASSSGGQLEAFF
>TRBV20-1
CSASFMGEGRDTQYF
>TRBV19
CATIDTHTQYF
>TRBV7-8
CASSFSGGQNEQFF
>TRBV20-1
CSARDLTSGRSEQYF
>TRBV29-1
CSVSEGGYGYTF
>TRBV5-4
CASSLAGGTSGRYLQETQYF
>TRBV12-3/TRBV12-4
CASRYTGGFTIYF
>TRBV7-9
CASQPGGTGANVLTF
>TRBV7-2
CASGTRGRTGSGYEQYF
>TRBV6-1
CASSTRGVGYGYTF
>TRBV4-2
CASSQAGVNTEAFF
>TRBV7-2
CASMVAGSHEQYF
>TRBV9
CASSPQSAKGDEQFF
>TRBV6-5
CASSYSQAFTTNEKLFF
>TRBV5-1
CASSLGVSNEQYF
>TRBV21-1
CASSNRQGVLVILETQYF
>TRBV4-1
CASSQDHGPLPRTDTQYF
>TRBV5-1
CASSPRQRATDTQYF
>TRBV29-1
CSVEGGTSGGTDTQYF
>TRBV20-1
CSAREGGRQFF
>TRBV7-2
CASSSVDTQYF
>TRBV7-6
CASSPLGANVLTF
>TRBV12-3/TRBV12-4
CASSFVGRGSGQPQHF
>TRBV20-1
CSASWIEGQEQYF
>TRBV7-2
CASSSRDRQETQYF
>TRBV6-1
CASPPDPQPGQRSCEQFF
>TRBV4-3
CASSQEAGPYEQYF
>TRBV7-6
CASSISGAGEQYF
>TRBV7-2
CASSLVGGNTDTQYF
>TRBV10-3
CAISELANTEAFF
>TRBV6-1
CARCSWPAVWFGETQYF